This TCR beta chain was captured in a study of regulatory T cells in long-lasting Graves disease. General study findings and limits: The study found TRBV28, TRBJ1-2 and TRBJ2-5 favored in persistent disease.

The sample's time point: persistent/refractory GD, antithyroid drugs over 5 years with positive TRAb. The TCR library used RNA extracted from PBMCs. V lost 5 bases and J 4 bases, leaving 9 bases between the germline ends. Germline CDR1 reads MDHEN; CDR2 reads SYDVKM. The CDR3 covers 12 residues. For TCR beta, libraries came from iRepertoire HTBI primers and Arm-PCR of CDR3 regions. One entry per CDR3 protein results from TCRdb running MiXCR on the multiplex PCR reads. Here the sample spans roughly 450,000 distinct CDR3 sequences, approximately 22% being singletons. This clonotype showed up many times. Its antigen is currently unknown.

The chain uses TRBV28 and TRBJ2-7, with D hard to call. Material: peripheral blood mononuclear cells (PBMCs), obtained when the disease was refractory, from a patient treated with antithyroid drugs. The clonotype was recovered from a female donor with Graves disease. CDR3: CASSPRSYEQYF. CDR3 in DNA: TGTGCCAGCAGTCCCAGATCTTACGAGCAGTACTTC. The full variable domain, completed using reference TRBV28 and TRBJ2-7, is DVKVTQSSRYLVKRTGEKVFLECVQDMDHENMFWYRQDPGLGLRLIYFSYDVKMKEKGDIPEGYSVSREKKERFSLILESASTNQTSMYLCASSPRSYEQYFGPGTRLTVT.